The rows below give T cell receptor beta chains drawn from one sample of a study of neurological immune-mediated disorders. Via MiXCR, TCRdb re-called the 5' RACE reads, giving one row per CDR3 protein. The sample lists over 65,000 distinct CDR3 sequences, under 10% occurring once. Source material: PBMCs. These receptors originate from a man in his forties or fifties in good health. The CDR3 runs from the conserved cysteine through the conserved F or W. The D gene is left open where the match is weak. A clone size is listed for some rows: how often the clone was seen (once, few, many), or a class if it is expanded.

TGCAGTGCTACTGACCCCGGGACAGGGCCCTACGAGCAGTACTTC | CSATDPGTGPYEQYF | many | TRBJ2-7 | TRBD1 | TRBV20-1
TGTGCCAGCATCAAAGGGGGGTTCGTTGAAGAGACCCAGTACTTC | CASIKGGFVEETQYF | many | TRBJ2-5 | NA | TRBV11-2
TGTGCCAGCAGTTTAGTATGGACAGAAGAGACCCAGTACTTC | CASSLVWTEETQYF | many | TRBJ2-5 | NA | TRBV12-3/TRBV12-4
TGTGCCACCAGCAGAGCGGGAGGGGAGGCCCAGTACTTC | CATSRAGGEAQYF | many | TRBJ2-5 | TRBD2 | TRBV15
TGCGCCAGCAGGACTAGGAGGGACGGCAATCAGCCCCAGCATTTT | CASRTRRDGNQPQHF | NA | TRBJ1-5 | NA | TRBV10-1
TGTGCCAGCCTCGAGGAGGTCCCCTACAATGAGCAGTTCTTC | CASLEEVPYNEQFF | many | TRBJ2-1 | NA | TRBV5-5
TGTGCCAGCAGTTTAAGGGAGGAGACCCAGTACTTC | CASSLREETQYF | few | TRBJ2-5 | NA | TRBV12-3/TRBV12-4
TGTGCCAGCAGCGCCCAGGGGCGGGGCACAGATACGCAGTATTTT | CASSAQGRGTDTQYF | many | TRBJ2-3 | NA | TRBV28
TGCAGTGCCCCCCACGGGACAAACGACAATGAGCAGTTCTTC | CSAPHGTNDNEQFF | NA | TRBJ2-1 | NA | TRBV20-1
TGTGCCAGCAGCATTACCGGGACAGGGATCACAGATACGCAGTATTTT | CASSITGTGITDTQYF | many | TRBJ2-3 | TRBD1 | TRBV7-9
TGTGCCAGCCTCAGGGCGGGAGGGACTCATGAGCAGTTCTTC | CASLRAGGTHEQFF | many | TRBJ2-1 | TRBD2 | TRBV12-3/TRBV12-4
TGCAGCGTCCCAGGGACAGGGACCTACGAGCAGTACTTC | CSVPGTGTYEQYF | many | TRBJ2-7 | TRBD1 | TRBV29-1
TGCGCCAGCAGCTTGGCCGTCAGGGCGTCCTACAATGAGCAGTTCTTC | CASSLAVRASYNEQFF | many | TRBJ2-1 | NA | TRBV5-1
TGTGCCAGCAGCTTAACAGGCGGGAGGGCCCTCGATGAGCAGTTCTTC | CASSLTGGRALDEQFF | many | TRBJ2-1 | TRBD2 | TRBV7-3
TGTGCCAGCTCACCGGGGCAGAACACCGGGGAGCTGTTTTTT | CASSPGQNTGELFF | NA | TRBJ2-2 | NA | TRBV18
TGTGCCATCAATCCGGACAGGGGGAGAGACTCCTACAATGAGCAGTTCTTC | CAINPDRGRDSYNEQFF | many | TRBJ2-1 | TRBD1 | TRBV10-3
TGCAGTGCTAGAGATCGGGCCGACCCCTATCTTTTTAATGAAAAACTGTTTTTT | CSARDRADPYLFNEKLFF | many | TRBJ1-4 | NA | TRBV20-1
TGCGCCAGCAGCTTGGTTGGCAGGGAAATTAATGGCTACACCTTC | CASSLVGREINGYTF | many | TRBJ1-2 | NA | TRBV5-1
TGTGCCAGCAGTTTACCGGGGGGCACTGAAGCTTTCTTT | CASSLPGGTEAFF | many | TRBJ1-1 | NA | TRBV12-3/TRBV12-4
TGCAGCGTTGAAGATAAGAGGGCGTTCGATGAGCAGTTCTTC | CSVEDKRAFDEQFF | many | TRBJ2-1 | NA | TRBV29-1
TGTGCCAGCACCAGATGGGGGACAGACTACGAGCAGTACTTC | CASTRWGTDYEQYF | many | TRBJ2-7 | TRBD1 | TRBV6-2/TRBV6-3
TGTGCCAGCAGCTTACCAAGACTAGCGGGAGGGGGGGACGAGCAGTACTTC | CASSLPRLAGGGDEQYF | many | TRBJ2-7 | TRBD2 | TRBV7-2
TGTGCCAGCAGCCGGGTAGCCTACGAGCAGTACTTC | CASSRVAYEQYF | many | TRBJ2-7 | NA | TRBV7-2
TGCGCCAGCAGCTTGGACAGGGGGCCTGGGGCCAACGTCCTGACTTTC | CASSLDRGPGANVLTF | many | TRBJ2-6 | TRBD1 | TRBV5-1
TGTGCCAGCAGCCAGTCAGCGGCCCTCGGCTACAATGAGCAGTTCTTC | CASSQSAALGYNEQFF | many | TRBJ2-1 | NA | TRBV14
TGTGCCAGCAGTGAGTTTGGCGGGGGAACGCAGTATTTT | CASSEFGGGTQYF | NA | TRBJ2-3 | TRBD2 | TRBV2
TGCGCCAGCAGCTGGGGGACTAGCGGACCCTACGAGCAGTACTTC | CASSWGTSGPYEQYF | many | TRBJ2-7 | TRBD2 | TRBV5-1
TGTGCCAGCAGCCGAGGACAGAGCACAGATACGCAGTATTTT | CASSRGQSTDTQYF | once | TRBJ2-3 | NA | TRBV11-2
TGTGCCAGCAGTCTAGGGACAGGTCCACAAGAGACCCAGTACTTC | CASSLGTGPQETQYF | many | TRBJ2-5 | TRBD1 | TRBV11-3
TGCAGTGCTAGAGATTATCGATTCGGGGACGGGGGCACTGAAGCTTTCTTT | CSARDYRFGDGGTEAFF | many | TRBJ1-1 | NA | TRBV20-1
TGTGCCAGCAGTCCAACTGCCGGGACTAGCGGCGTCAAGAACATTCAGTACTTC | CASSPTAGTSGVKNIQYF | many | TRBJ2-4 | TRBD2 | TRBV12-3/TRBV12-4
TGTGCCATCAGTGAAAAACCGGAGGTAGAAGCTTTCTTT | CAISEKPEVEAFF | NA | TRBJ1-1 | NA | TRBV10-3
TGTGCCAGCAGCTTTCGTGGGGAGATAAATGAAAAACTGTTTTTT | CASSFRGEINEKLFF | NA | TRBJ1-4 | NA | TRBV5-5
TGCGCCAGCAGCCAGGGATACCAGGGGCAGCCCCAGCATTTT | CASSQGYQGQPQHF | NA | TRBJ1-5 | NA | TRBV5-1
TGTGCCAGCTCACCGCTCTCCTCGGAGGACTCCTTCACCATATATTTT | CASSPLSSEDSFTIYF | many | TRBJ1-3 | NA | TRBV18
TGCGCCAGCAGCTTGGCCGGGGGTTACACTGAAGCTTTCTTT | CASSLAGGYTEAFF | many | TRBJ1-1 | NA | TRBV5-1
TGTGCCAGCAGTCGCGGACTAGCGGGGGGCCGGGCAGATACGCAGTATTTT | CASSRGLAGGRADTQYF | many | TRBJ2-3 | TRBD2 | TRBV6-5
TGTGCCAGCAGTTTAGGGACAGGGGGCATTAATGAAAAACTGTTTTTT | CASSLGTGGINEKLFF | many | TRBJ1-4 | TRBD1 | TRBV12-3/TRBV12-4
TGTGCCAGCAGCTTAGACACTTCTAGCGGGGCGATCTCCTACAATGAGCAGTTCTTC | CASSLDTSSGAISYNEQFF | many | TRBJ2-1 | TRBD2 | TRBV11-2
TGTGTCAGCAGCGGACGGACAGGCGTAACCGGGGAGCTGTTTTTT | CVSSGRTGVTGELFF | NA | TRBJ2-2 | TRBD1 | TRBV9
TGTGCCAGCACCCCCGGACAGGGACAACACGAGCAGTACTTC | CASTPGQGQHEQYF | many | TRBJ2-7 | TRBD1 | TRBV6-5